This T cell receptor (beta chain) was retrieved from a study of cytomegalovirus exposure and HLA in healthy donors. The PCR employed 60 Vbeta primers together with 13 Jbeta primers. Data came from immunoSEQ multiplex PCR; TCRdb stores just in-frame clones and leaves some out. Of around 200,000 clones listed, roughly 84% are singletons. CDR1 is SNHLY and CDR2 is FYNNEI in the germline V gene. CDR3 length: 14 residues. The V gene lost 7 bases and the J gene lost 1 base, with 13 bases spanning the gap. The sequenced sample was PBMCs. This clonotype was obtained from a woman between 45 and 65 years old in good health and CMV-seropositive. The V and J genes are TRBV2 and TRBJ2-5, with D tentatively TRBD2 (5 bases). For the CDR3, the DNA is TGTGCCAGCAACCCTCAAGGAGGCCAAGAGACCCAGTACTTC. This gives the protein CASNPQGGQETQYF. Supplemented by reference TRBV2 and TRBJ2-5, the full variable domain reads EPEVTQTPSHQVTQMGQEVILRCVPISNHLYFYWYRQILGQKVEFLVSFYNNEISEKSEIFDDQFSVERPDGSNFTLKIRSTKLEDSAMYFCASNPQGGQETQYFGPGTRLLVL.